This TCR beta chain was captured in a study of shared clonotypes between healthy human individuals. Overall study context: With ages of 18 to 49, the donors were two women and a few men. Three plates were used per donor for CD4 naive, three for CD4 memory, two for CD8 naive and one for CD8 memory.

Study results and limitations: Incompleteness in sorted-subset sequencing, despite large depth, was shown by rarefaction.

A note on this clone: Its matching antigen is unknown.

V lost 2 bases and J lost 12; bases outside the gene matches: 9. The V gene's germline CDR1 is GTSNPN and CDR2 SVGIG (reference sequence). This CDR3 region has 13 residues. Sequencing used immunoSEQ multiplex PCR; TCRdb keeps in-frame clones, though not all of them. The sample lists 2 million to 3 million clones, over 85% occurring once. Donors were Caucasian adults residing in Nashville, Tennessee, USA. The chain employs TRBV30 and TRBJ1-4; 7 bases are a match to TRBD1. Sequencing was carried out using naive CD4+ T cells sorted from blood. Subset given: CD45RA+ positively selected. The clonotype comes from a man aged 18 to 29 in good health. As DNA, the CDR3 is TGTGCCTGGAGTATAATAACAGGGGTCGAACTGTTTTTT. It specifies CAWSIITGVELFF.